This T cell receptor (beta chain) emerged from a study of identical twins. Study observations and caveats: Insertion counts were lower in abundant cord blood beta clonotypes, a trend that memory repertoires did not show. Models, which agreed with sharing between unrelated individuals, nonetheless underestimated the out-of-frame TCR alpha sharing seen in monozygotic twins. Weaker excess sharing between twins was seen in beta out-of-frame sequences.

TCRdb recomputed calls from the 5' RACE reads with MiXCR, one row per CDR3 protein. The table shows 1.5 million to 2 million distinct CDR3 sequences, with less than 35% occurring only once. Each donor (without exception) was a healthy Caucasian. In the case of this clonotype: What it binds is unknown.

V was clipped by 5 bases and J by 0 bases; unmatched bases: 7. The CDR3 spans 16 residues. The germline V gene has CDR1 SGHTA and CDR2 FQGNSA. This chain connects TRBV7-2 to TRBJ2-3, with 8 bases aligning to TRBD2. The source material was cord blood. This receptor was taken from a newborn girl in good health. Here the CDR3 reads CASSEGGTRSTDTQYF. CDR3 sequence (DNA): TGTGCCAGCAGCGAGGGGGGGACTAGGAGCACAGATACGCAGTATTTT.